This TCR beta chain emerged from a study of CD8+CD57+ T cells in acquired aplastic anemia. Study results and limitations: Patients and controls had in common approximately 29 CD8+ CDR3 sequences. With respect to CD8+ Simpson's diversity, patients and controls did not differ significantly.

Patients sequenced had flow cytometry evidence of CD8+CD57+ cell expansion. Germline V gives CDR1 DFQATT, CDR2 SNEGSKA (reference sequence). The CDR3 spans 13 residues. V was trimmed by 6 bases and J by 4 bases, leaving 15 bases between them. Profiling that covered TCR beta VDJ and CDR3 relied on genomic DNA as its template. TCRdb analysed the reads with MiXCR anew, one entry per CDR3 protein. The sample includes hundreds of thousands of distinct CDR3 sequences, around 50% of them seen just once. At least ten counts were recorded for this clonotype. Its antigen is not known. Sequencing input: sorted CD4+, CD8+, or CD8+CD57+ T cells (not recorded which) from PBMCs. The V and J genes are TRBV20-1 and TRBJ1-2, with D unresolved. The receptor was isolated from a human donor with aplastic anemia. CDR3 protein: CSAGEAPGYGYTF. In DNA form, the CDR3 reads TGCAGTGCGGGTGAGGCGCCGGGCTATGGCTACACCTTC.